A single sample gave rise to the 28 T cell receptor beta chains below, sequenced in a study of CD8+ T cells in alopecia areata. RNA extraction and reverse transcription yielded cDNA as sequencing template. Measured with immunoSEQ multiplex PCR; TCRdb has only the in-frame clones, and not every one. The table lists more than 200,000 clones, 50% to 75% of them singletons. Treatment defined: oral pan-JAK inhibitor, 5-10 mg twice daily. The source was CD4+ T cells sorted from blood, collected at week 4, from a patient treated with tofacitinib. All receptors come from a human donor with alopecia areata.

This clone was counted a single time. The chain links TRBV14 to TRBJ1-6; D call uncertain. CDR1 is SGHDN, CDR2 FVKESK, per germline. The CDR3 is made up of 13 amino acids. Trimming took off 6 bases at V and 6 bases at J, with 9 bases between the two ends. CDR3 region: CASSHGFNSPLHF. CDR3 in DNA: TGTGCCAGCAGTCACGGATTTAATTCACCCCTCCACTTT.

V is TRBV30 and J is TRBJ2-3, with 9 bases lining up with TRBD1. Trimming cost V 3 bases and J 7 bases; bases outside gene matches: 11. There are 15 residues in the CDR3. The germline V gene has CDR1 GTSNPN and CDR2 SVGIG (reference sequence). DNA for the CDR3: TGTGCCTGGAGCCCTCCCGGGACAGGGTTGCATACGCAGTATTTT. Its protein product is CAWSPPGTGLHTQYF.

The CDR3 protein is CASSYSRGQSGEKLFF. DNA of the CDR3: TGTGCCAGCAGTTACTCGAGGGGACAGTCCGGGGAAAAACTGTTTTTT. The V call is TRBV6-6, the J call TRBJ1-4, with 7 bases matching TRBD1. Trimming at V came to 0 bases and at J to 8 bases, leaving 9 bases not matched to a gene. CDR3 size: 16 residues. Germline loops: CDR1 MNHNY, CDR2 SVGAGI (reference sequence).

This chain links TRBV30 with TRBJ1-6, with D perhaps TRBD1 (6 bases). The CDR3 is 17 amino acids. Deletions cut 2 bases from V and 7 bases from J, with 21 bases between. CDR1 is GTSNPN and CDR2 is SVGIG in the germline V gene (reference sequence). This chain's CDR3 is CAWSTTYRGRRNSPLHF. The CDR3 DNA reads as TGTGCCTGGAGTACCACCTATCGGGGGCGCAGGAATTCACCCCTCCACTTT. Combining the CDR3 with reference TRBV30 and TRBJ1-6 gives the whole variable domain SQTIHQWPATLVQPVGSPLSLECTVEGTSNPNLYWYRQAAGRGLQLLFYSVGIGQISSEVPQNLSASRPQDRQFILSSKKLLLSDSGFYLCAWSTTYRGRRNSPLHFGNGTRLTVT.

The chain combines TRBV6-5 with TRBJ1-6; TRBD1 is a possible D gene (6 bases). V shed 5 bases and J shed 7 bases, with 9 bases lying between them. Per germline, CDR1 MNHEY and CDR2 SVGAGI. CDR3 length: 13 amino acids. CDR3: CASSVTGNSPLHF. The CDR3 DNA reads TGTGCCAGCAGTGTTACAGGGAATTCACCCCTCCACTTT.

This chain joins TRBV10-3 and TRBJ1-1, with 8 bases matching TRBD1. The CDR3 totals 17 residues. V lost 4 bases and J lost 1; bases outside the gene matches: 11. Per germline, CDR1 ENHRY and CDR2 SYGVKD. CDR3 in amino acids: CAISARGPNTENTEAFF. CDR3 nucleotides: TGTGCCATCAGTGCCAGGGGGCCCAACACAGAGAACACTGAAGCTTTCTTT.

The chain carries TRBV7-2 and TRBJ2-2, with a weak D call TRBD2 (7 bases). Trimming removed 11 bases from V and 8 bases from J, with 21 bases in between. The CDR3 runs to 14 residues. CDR1 is SGHTA, CDR2 FQGNSA, per germline. The CDR3 protein is CAGGRGGLEGELFF. DNA of the CDR3: TGTGCCGGTGGGCGCGGGGGCCTTGAGGGGGAGCTGTTTTTT.

This chain connects TRBV5-6 to TRBJ1-2, with TRBD1 as a possible D gene (5 bases). The CDR3 runs 13 residues. Per the germline V gene, CDR1 is SGHDT and CDR2 is YYEEEE. V shed 6 bases and J shed 8 bases, with 17 bases lying between them. The CDR3 nucleotides read TGTGCCAGCAACCTGAGGGGTTCCTGGGGCTACACCTTC. This translates into CASNLRGSWGYTF.

V gene TRBV5-1 combines with J gene TRBJ1-1; TRBD1 is a possible D gene (5 bases). Germline V gene sequence: CDR1 SGHRS, CDR2 YFSETQ. There are 16 residues in the CDR3. V dropped 4 bases and J dropped 0 bases, with 16 bases sitting between them. The CDR3 loop is CASSPGAGTLNTEAFF. For the CDR3, the DNA is TGCGCCAGCAGCCCGGGAGCCGGGACCCTGAACACTGAAGCTTTCTTT.

The gene calls are TRBV30 and TRBJ1-1, with D possibly TRBD1 on 5 matching bases. V was shortened by 3 bases and J by 6 bases, with 11 bases between the two germline ends. Germline V gene sequence: CDR1 GTSNPN, CDR2 SVGIG (reference sequence). The CDR3 sequence is 12 residues long. CDR3: CAWRGGRSEAFF. The CDR3 DNA sequence: TGTGCCTGGAGGGGGGGAAGATCTGAAGCTTTCTTT.

The chain recombines TRBV27 with TRBJ1-5; D perhaps matches TRBD1 (5 bases). This CDR3 has 16 residues. The V end was cut by 4 bases, the J end by 0 bases, with 13 bases between. From germline, CDR1 is MNHEY and CDR2 SMNVEV (reference sequence). This CDR3 reads CASSSAGPYSNQPQHF. The CDR3, as DNA: TGTGCCAGCAGTTCCGCGGGGCCCTATAGCAATCAGCCCCAGCATTTT.

This clone was detected once. The V gene is TRBV30, the J gene TRBJ2-5, with D uncertain. Germline CDR1 reads GTSNPN; CDR2 reads SVGIG (reference sequence). V gave up 1 base and J gave up 5 bases, with 8 bases separating them. This CDR3 is built from 12 residues. DNA for the CDR3: TGTGCCTGGAGTGCGGGTGGGGAGACCCAGTACTTC. Translating gives CAWSAGGETQYF.

This clone has a handful of counts. The chain combines TRBV29-1 with TRBJ2-3; D is perhaps TRBD1 (6 bases). Per the germline V gene, CDR1 is SQVTM and CDR2 is ANQGSEA. There are 16 residues in the CDR3. V shed 4 bases and J shed 0 bases, with 17 bases lying between them. The CDR3 reads CSVAGPPGQSTDTQYF. CDR3 coding DNA: TGCAGCGTTGCGGGCCCCCCCGGACAGAGCACAGATACGCAGTATTTT.

J is TRBJ1-2 and V is TRBV6-5; TRBD1 might be the D (6 bases). Germline CDR1 reads MNHEY; CDR2 reads SVGAGI. Trimming stripped 0 bases from V and 4 bases from J, with 12 bases between. CDR3 length: 15 amino acids. The CDR3: CASSYSRGEGYGYTF. The CDR3 DNA follows: TGTGCCAGCAGTTACTCGAGGGGGGAAGGCTATGGCTACACCTTC.

This clone was detected once. CDR3 bases: TGTGCCAGCAGTGAAGGGAGTCCTAGCGGGGGGGGCACTGAGCAGTTCTTC. This sequence encodes CASSEGSPSGGGTEQFF. This rearrangement joins TRBV2 to TRBJ2-1, with 12 bases identical to TRBD2. V shed 1 base and J 9 bases; nucleotides not matched to a gene: 10. Germline loops: CDR1 SNHLY, CDR2 FYNNEI. This CDR3 has 17 amino acids.

This clone turned up a few times. V usage is TRBV5-1 and J usage is TRBJ2-4; no firm D call. Per germline, CDR1 SGHRS and CDR2 YFSETQ. The length of the CDR3 is 13 residues. V was trimmed by 0 bases and J by 5 bases, leaving 6 bases between them. CDR3 in DNA: TGCGCCAGCAGCTTGGATCCGCAAAACATTCAGTACTTC. Translated, it gives CASSLDPQNIQYF.

The chain has TRBV7-9 and TRBJ2-5; TRBD2 might be the D (7 bases). The CDR3 consists of 15 residues. Looked up from germline, CDR1 is SEHNR and CDR2 is FQNEAQ (reference sequence). V lost 3 bases to trimming and J lost 3 bases, with 14 bases between them. CDR3 region: CASSFGRGAEETQYF. The CDR3, as DNA: TGTGCCAGCAGCTTTGGCCGGGGGGCAGAAGAGACCCAGTACTTC.

The J gene is TRBJ2-2, the V gene TRBV2, with D perhaps TRBD2 (5 bases). Trimming removed 6 bases from V and 6 bases from J, with 14 bases in between. The V gene's germline CDR1 is SNHLY and CDR2 FYNNEI. The CDR3 extends over 14 amino acids. CDR3 region: CASRPPGWAGELFF. The CDR3 bases are TGTGCCAGCAGACCCCCGGGGTGGGCCGGGGAGCTGTTTTTT.

The rearrangement uses TRBV4-3 and TRBJ1-4; TRBD1 agrees at 7 bases. V trimming: 6 bases; J trimming: 5 bases; junction bases outside the gene matches: 0. Germline values: CDR1 LGHNA, CDR2 YSLEER. The CDR3 spans 12 residues. In DNA, the CDR3 is TGCGCCAGCAGACAGGGGAATGAAAAACTGTTTTTT. It translates to CASRQGNEKLFF.

V and J are TRBV4-1 and TRBJ2-5, with D possibly being TRBD1 (6 bases). Germline V gene sequence: CDR1 MGHRA, CDR2 YSYEKL. V lost 5 bases, J lost 1 base, and 14 bases lay in between. CDR3 length: 15 residues. The CDR3 DNA follows: TGCGCCAGCAGCTCACAGGGTTCGATCCAAGAGACCCAGTACTTC. The encoded protein is CASSSQGSIQETQYF.

Concerning this clone: Compared with germline, one end of the junction differs, possibly owing to a read error. The gene calls are TRBV7-9 and TRBJ2-5, with D perhaps matching TRBD1 or TRBD2 (5 bases each). The CDR3 has 13 residues. Germline-derived CDR1 and CDR2 are SEHNR and FQNEAQ (reference sequence). The chain's CDR3 is CASSLQGLEAQHF. The CDR3 DNA sequence: TGTGCCAGCAGCTTACAGGGTCTGGAGGCCCAGCACTTC.

The chain joins TRBV29-1 to TRBJ2-2; TRBD1 agrees at 7 bases. V gave up 7 bases and J gave up 3 bases; unmatched junction bases: 5. The CDR3 contains 13 residues. Germline CDR1 reads SQVTM; CDR2 reads ANQGSEA. The CDR3 spells CSGRTGYTGELFF. The CDR3 DNA follows: TGCAGCGGCCGGACAGGTTACACCGGGGAGCTGTTTTTT.

The V call is TRBV10-2, the J call TRBJ2-2, with TRBD1 matching 7 bases. The germline CDR1 and CDR2 sequences are WSHSY and SAAADI. The CDR3 loop spans 14 amino acids. The ends lost 5 bases at V and 2 bases at J; junction bases unmatched: 2. CDR3 amino acids: CASSRQGNTGELFF. The CDR3 DNA follows: TGCGCCAGCAGTCGACAGGGTAACACCGGGGAGCTGTTTTTT.

The chain recombines TRBV5-6 with TRBJ2-1, with D possibly being TRBD1 (6 bases). V gave up 0 bases and J gave up 8 bases, with 15 bases separating them. Germline lookup yields CDR1 SGHDT and CDR2 YYEEEE. This CDR3 spans 15 amino acids. The CDR3 coding sequence is TGTGCCAGCAGCTTGGACAGGGCTTATTGGGATGAGCAGTTCTTC. It encodes CASSLDRAYWDEQFF.

The chain is built from TRBV18 and TRBJ2-3; D is uncertain. The germline CDR1 and CDR2 sequences are KGHSH and LQKENI. There are 14 residues in the CDR3. Trimming shortened V by 4 bases and J by 0 bases, and 8 bases separated the two germline ends. The CDR3 spells CASSQAYSTDTQYF. The CDR3 DNA reads TGTGCCAGCTCACAAGCGTATAGCACAGATACGCAGTATTTT.

The chain couples TRBV30 to TRBJ2-3; D not certain. Between the trimmed V and J ends, which lost 0 bases and 0 bases, there was a span of 10 bases. This CDR3 spans 15 amino acids. In germline, CDR1 is GTSNPN, CDR2 SVGIG (reference sequence). The CDR3 coding sequence is TGTGCCTGGAGTGTGATTGGGAAAAGCACAGATACGCAGTATTTT. It specifies CAWSVIGKSTDTQYF.

In its sample, this clone was seen a few times. The chain employs TRBV29-1 and TRBJ1-2; possible D gene TRBD1, 5 bases. The CDR3 contains 13 residues. The V end was cut by 1 base, the J end by 4 bases, with 10 bases between. Germline V CDR1 and CDR2: SQVTM, ANQGSEA. CDR3 DNA sequence: TGCAGCGTTGAAGCCGACAGATCCTATGGCTACACCTTC. Amino acid sequence: CSVEADRSYGYTF.

The chain's CDR3 is CASRGATDKANYGYTF. The CDR3 coding sequence is TGTGCCAGCAGGGGGGCAACAGATAAAGCGAACTATGGCTACACCTTC. V and J are TRBV27 and TRBJ1-2; a possible D gene is TRBD1 (6 bases). CDR1 is MNHEY, CDR2 SMNVEV, per germline (reference sequence). The CDR3 totals 16 residues. The V gene lost 6 bases and the J gene lost 2 bases, with 19 bases spanning the gap.